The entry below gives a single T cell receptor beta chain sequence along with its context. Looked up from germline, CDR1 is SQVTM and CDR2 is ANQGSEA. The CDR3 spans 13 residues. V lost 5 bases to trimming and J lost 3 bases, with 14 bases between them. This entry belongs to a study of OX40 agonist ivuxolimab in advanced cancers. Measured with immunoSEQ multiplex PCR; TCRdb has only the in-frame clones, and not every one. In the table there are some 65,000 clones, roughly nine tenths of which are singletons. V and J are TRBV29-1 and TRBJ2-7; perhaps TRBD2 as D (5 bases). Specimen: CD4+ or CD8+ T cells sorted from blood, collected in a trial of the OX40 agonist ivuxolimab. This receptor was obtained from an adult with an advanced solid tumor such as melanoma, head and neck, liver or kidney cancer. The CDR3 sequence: CSVTLGGYYEQYF. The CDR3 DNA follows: TGCAGCGTTACCTTGGGCGGGTACTACGAGCAGTACTTC.